The rows below give T cell receptor beta chains drawn from one sample of a study of blood T cell repertoires in COVID-19. The data were produced by immunoSEQ multiplex PCR, yet TCRdb's version contains in-frame clones alone and is incomplete. The data hold about 29,000 clones, with 84% observed a single time. The sequenced sample was peripheral blood. These receptor sequences come from a man older than 75 with active COVID-19. Each CDR3 is given with its conserved first and last residue. The order of the fields is J gene, V gene, clone size, D gene, CDR3 DNA, CDR3 protein. D genes are given only for firm matches. Size values are once, few and many counts, or a class for expanded clones, and some rows have none.

j_gene: TRBJ1-1
v_gene: TRBV19
abundance: NA
d_gene: TRBD1
CDR3nt: TGTGCCAGTAGGACAGACAGGGAATTAATAGGGAACACTGAAGCTTTCTTT
CDR3aa: CASRTDRELIGNTEAFF

j_gene: TRBJ1-6
v_gene: TRBV6-5
abundance: few
d_gene: NA
CDR3nt: TGTGCCAGCAGACGACTGAGCTCCTATAATTCACCCCTCCACTTT
CDR3aa: CASRRLSSYNSPLHF

j_gene: TRBJ2-3
v_gene: TRBV10-1
abundance: NA
d_gene: NA
CDR3nt: TGCGCCAGCAGGGACACCTTCACAGATACGCAGTATTTT
CDR3aa: CASRDTFTDTQYF

j_gene: TRBJ2-7
v_gene: TRBV7-9
abundance: NA
d_gene: NA
CDR3nt: TGTGCCAGCAGCCGCGTTCGTCAGGCAGCCTCCTACGAGCAGTACTTC
CDR3aa: CASSRVRQAASYEQYF

j_gene: TRBJ2-2
v_gene: TRBV29-1
abundance: once
d_gene: NA
CDR3nt: TGCAGCGTTCAGGACTCAAGGAACACCGGGGAGCTGTTTTTT
CDR3aa: CSVQDSRNTGELFF

j_gene: TRBJ2-5
v_gene: TRBV3-1/TRBV3-2
abundance: NA
d_gene: NA
CDR3nt: TGTGCCAGCAGCCTCACTGGGGGGGGGCAGACCCAGTACTTC
CDR3aa: CASSLTGGGQTQYF

j_gene: TRBJ1-4
v_gene: TRBV30
abundance: once
d_gene: TRBD1
CDR3nt: TGTGCCTGGGCCCCCGGACAGGAAGATAATGAAAAACTGTTTTTT
CDR3aa: CAWAPGQEDNEKLFF

j_gene: TRBJ2-2
v_gene: TRBV7-6
abundance: once
d_gene: TRBD1
CDR3nt: TGTGCCAGCGGGACAGGGGTCGCCATCGGGCTATCGGGGGAGCTGTTTTTT
CDR3aa: CASGTGVAIGLSGELFF

j_gene: TRBJ2-5
v_gene: TRBV5-4
abundance: NA
d_gene: TRBD2
CDR3nt: TGTGCCAGCAGCCCTGGAGCGGGGGGCAGGGAGACCCAGTACTTC
CDR3aa: CASSPGAGGRETQYF

j_gene: TRBJ1-2
v_gene: TRBV5-1
abundance: NA
d_gene: TRBD1
CDR3nt: TGCGCCAGCAGCGCCGGGACAGAGGAGCGCTACACCTTC
CDR3aa: CASSAGTEERYTF

j_gene: TRBJ2-7
v_gene: TRBV5-1
abundance: NA
d_gene: TRBD1
CDR3nt: TGCGCCAGCAGCTTGGCAACCGGGACAGTAACCTACGAGCAGTACTTC
CDR3aa: CASSLATGTVTYEQYF

j_gene: TRBJ1-2
v_gene: TRBV29-1
abundance: NA
d_gene: TRBD1
CDR3nt: TGCAGCGCCTCAGGGGGCGCGGATGGCTACACCTTC
CDR3aa: CSASGGADGYTF

j_gene: TRBJ2-3
v_gene: TRBV5-1
abundance: NA
d_gene: TRBD1
CDR3nt: TGCGCCAGCAGCTTGGAAGGACAGGGAAGGATAGATACGCAGTATTTT
CDR3aa: CASSLEGQGRIDTQYF

j_gene: TRBJ2-5
v_gene: TRBV6-6
abundance: NA
d_gene: TRBD1
CDR3nt: TGTGCCAGCAGTTCATGGACAGGGGGGGAGACCCAGTACTTC
CDR3aa: CASSSWTGGETQYF

j_gene: TRBJ1-1
v_gene: TRBV7-9
abundance: NA
d_gene: NA
CDR3nt: TGTGCCAGCAGCCTCGGAGTAGGGGGAGAAGCTTTCTTT
CDR3aa: CASSLGVGGEAFF

j_gene: TRBJ1-1
v_gene: TRBV30
abundance: NA
d_gene: NA
CDR3nt: TGTGCCTGGAGGTTGTCTACCACCCCTGAAGCTTTCTTT
CDR3aa: CAWRLSTTPEAFF

j_gene: TRBJ1-6
v_gene: TRBV10-3
abundance: NA
d_gene: NA
CDR3nt: TGTGCCATCAGTGAGTCGCAGGGTTCACCCCTCCACTTT
CDR3aa: CAISESQGSPLHF

j_gene: TRBJ1-1
v_gene: TRBV19
abundance: NA
d_gene: NA
CDR3nt: TGTGCCAGTAGCCGTAACAGGGCTAACACTGAAGCTTTCTTT
CDR3aa: CASSRNRANTEAFF

j_gene: TRBJ2-6
v_gene: TRBV5-1
abundance: NA
d_gene: TRBD1
CDR3nt: TGCGCCAGCAGGCCCCAGACAGGGACGTCCCTAGTCCTGACTTTC
CDR3aa: CASRPQTGTSLVLTF

j_gene: TRBJ1-3
v_gene: TRBV4-1
abundance: NA
d_gene: TRBD1
CDR3nt: TGCGCCAGCAGCCCTGATGGGACAGGACACTCTGGAAACACCATATATTTT
CDR3aa: CASSPDGTGHSGNTIYF

j_gene: TRBJ1-4
v_gene: TRBV27
abundance: NA
d_gene: TRBD1
CDR3nt: TGTGCCAGCAGTTCTAAAGGGACAGGGATTCGGTTTAATGAAAAACTGTTTTTT
CDR3aa: CASSSKGTGIRFNEKLFF

j_gene: TRBJ2-1
v_gene: TRBV4-2
abundance: NA
d_gene: TRBD2
CDR3nt: TGTGCCAGCAGCCCAGTAGCGGGGGGGCCCCCCTACAATGAGCAGTTCTTC
CDR3aa: CASSPVAGGPPYNEQFF

j_gene: TRBJ1-1
v_gene: TRBV3-1/TRBV3-2
abundance: NA
d_gene: NA
CDR3nt: TGTGCCAGCAGCCAGGGCCCTGAAGCTTTCTTT
CDR3aa: CASSQGPEAFF

j_gene: TRBJ2-3
v_gene: TRBV5-1
abundance: NA
d_gene: TRBD2
CDR3nt: TGCGCCAGCAGCCGAGGGAGGGGCTACACAGATACGCAGTATTTT
CDR3aa: CASSRGRGYTDTQYF

j_gene: TRBJ2-4
v_gene: TRBV10-3
abundance: NA
d_gene: TRBD1
CDR3nt: TGTGCCATCAGTGAGTCGATAGGGGGCAGAACCAAAAACATTCAGTACTTC
CDR3aa: CAISESIGGRTKNIQYF

j_gene: TRBJ1-1
v_gene: TRBV3-1/TRBV3-2
abundance: NA
d_gene: TRBD1
CDR3nt: TGTGCCAGCAGCCCCCGGGACAGGGGAGGGACTGAAGCTTTCTTT
CDR3aa: CASSPRDRGGTEAFF

j_gene: TRBJ1-6
v_gene: TRBV7-2
abundance: NA
d_gene: NA
CDR3nt: TGTGCCAGCAGCCTCGGGGGTAATTCACCCCTCCACTTT
CDR3aa: CASSLGGNSPLHF

j_gene: TRBJ1-2
v_gene: TRBV2
abundance: NA
d_gene: TRBD1
CDR3nt: TGTGCCAGCAGTACAGGGGACCGAGGCTACACCTTC
CDR3aa: CASSTGDRGYTF

j_gene: TRBJ1-5
v_gene: TRBV15
abundance: NA
d_gene: NA
CDR3nt: TGTGCCACCAGCAGAGATGGAGTTAGCAATCAGCCCCAGCATTTT
CDR3aa: CATSRDGVSNQPQHF

j_gene: TRBJ2-7
v_gene: TRBV7-2
abundance: NA
d_gene: NA
CDR3nt: TGTGCCAGCAGCTTATCGGGTTACGAGCAGTACTTC
CDR3aa: CASSLSGYEQYF

j_gene: TRBJ1-1
v_gene: TRBV9
abundance: NA
d_gene: NA
CDR3nt: TGTGCCAGCAGCACGGGAGTAGCGTACGCCACTGAAGCTTTCTTT
CDR3aa: CASSTGVAYATEAFF